Listed below are T cell receptor beta chains from one sample, sequenced in a study of T cells after yellow fever vaccination. TCRdb reanalysed the 5' RACE reads using MiXCR and keeps one entry per CDR3 protein. Of about 310,000 distinct CDR3 sequences listed, around 3.9% are singletons. This specimen was PBMCs, taken on the day of the yellow fever booster vaccination. The receptor source for this set is a man aged 18-30 years who received the YFV17D yellow fever vaccine. The CDR3 runs from the conserved cysteine through the conserved F or W. Fields, in order: J gene, D gene, clone size, V gene, CDR3 DNA, CDR3 protein. A D gene is named only where the DNA matches it firmly. Only part of the rows carry a size: once, few, many, or a class if the clone is expanded.

J gene: TRBJ2-2
D gene: -
clone size: -
V gene: TRBV3-1
CDR3 DNA: TGTGCCAGCAGCCAAGGGACGGAACACACCGGGGAGCTGTTTTTT
CDR3 protein: CASSQGTEHTGELFF

J gene: TRBJ1-1
D gene: -
clone size: few
V gene: TRBV12-5
CDR3 DNA: TGTGCTAGTGGTTTGGTCTGGGCCGAAGCTTTCTTT
CDR3 protein: CASGLVWAEAFF

J gene: TRBJ2-7
D gene: TRBD1
clone size: many
V gene: TRBV9
CDR3 DNA: TGTGCCAGCAGCCCCCGGGACAGGCTAACCTACGAGCAGTACTTC
CDR3 protein: CASSPRDRLTYEQYF

J gene: TRBJ2-7
D gene: -
clone size: -
V gene: TRBV20-1
CDR3 DNA: TGCAGTGCTAGGACATCTTACGAGCAGTACTTC
CDR3 protein: CSARTSYEQYF

J gene: TRBJ2-7
D gene: -
clone size: -
V gene: TRBV4-3
CDR3 DNA: TGCGCCAGCAGCCACCTGGTTGGCACTAATTACGAGCAGTACTTC
CDR3 protein: CASSHLVGTNYEQYF

J gene: TRBJ2-1
D gene: -
clone size: -
V gene: TRBV23-1
CDR3 DNA: TGCGCCAGCAGTCAATCGTCCACTCACCTTTACGATGAGCAGTTCTTC
CDR3 protein: CASSQSSTHLYDEQFF

J gene: TRBJ1-1
D gene: -
clone size: few
V gene: TRBV5-4
CDR3 DNA: TGTGCCAGCAGCCCACCCGACAGACCGAACACTGAAGCTTTCTTT
CDR3 protein: CASSPPDRPNTEAFF

J gene: TRBJ1-2
D gene: -
clone size: medium-sized
V gene: TRBV6-5
CDR3 DNA: TGTGCCAGCAGCCTATACACCGGGACCCCTAATGGCTACACCTTC
CDR3 protein: CASSLYTGTPNGYTF

J gene: TRBJ2-3
D gene: TRBD2
clone size: many
V gene: TRBV27
CDR3 DNA: TGTGCCAGCAGCAGACTAGCGTTCGATACGCAGTATTTT
CDR3 protein: CASSRLAFDTQYF

J gene: TRBJ2-6
D gene: -
clone size: -
V gene: TRBV9
CDR3 DNA: TGTGCCAGCAGCGTACATCTTGGAGGGTCTGGGGCCAACGTCCTGACTTTC
CDR3 protein: CASSVHLGGSGANVLTF

J gene: TRBJ1-2
D gene: TRBD1
clone size: few
V gene: TRBV5-1
CDR3 DNA: TGCGCCAGCAGCTTGAACCCGGGACAGACTTATGGCTACACCTTC
CDR3 protein: CASSLNPGQTYGYTF

J gene: TRBJ2-2
D gene: -
clone size: many
V gene: TRBV4-3
CDR3 DNA: TGCGCCAGCAGCCCAGTGGAGTACGAGGAGCTGTTTTTT
CDR3 protein: CASSPVEYEELFF

J gene: TRBJ2-2
D gene: -
clone size: -
V gene: TRBV10-2
CDR3 DNA: TGCGCCAGTACCGGGACTCAGAACACCGGGGAGCTGTTTTTT
CDR3 protein: CASTGTQNTGELFF

J gene: TRBJ1-1
D gene: -
clone size: many
V gene: TRBV3-1
CDR3 DNA: TGTGCCAGCAGTAGACGCCTGAACACTGAAGCTTTCTTT
CDR3 protein: CASSRRLNTEAFF

J gene: TRBJ1-3
D gene: TRBD1
clone size: many
V gene: TRBV5-1
CDR3 DNA: TGCGCCAGCAGCGCGGGACAGGTGGAGGACACCATATATTTT
CDR3 protein: CASSAGQVEDTIYF

J gene: TRBJ1-2
D gene: TRBD1
clone size: many
V gene: TRBV5-1
CDR3 DNA: TGCGCCAGCAGCATTGGACAGGGATACTATGGCTACACCTTC
CDR3 protein: CASSIGQGYYGYTF

J gene: TRBJ2-3
D gene: -
clone size: -
V gene: TRBV5-1
CDR3 DNA: TGCGCCAGCAGCTTGGATTCAGGGCTTAGCACAGATACGCAGTATTTT
CDR3 protein: CASSLDSGLSTDTQYF

J gene: TRBJ1-1
D gene: TRBD1
clone size: many
V gene: TRBV7-6
CDR3 DNA: TGTGCCAGCAGCCCAGGGGGCCTCACTGAAGCTTTCTTT
CDR3 protein: CASSPGGLTEAFF

J gene: TRBJ2-3
D gene: TRBD2
clone size: few
V gene: TRBV7-8
CDR3 DNA: TGTGCCAGCAGCTTAGGGCTAGCGGGGGGCCGCACGAATACGCAGTATTTT
CDR3 protein: CASSLGLAGGRTNTQYF

J gene: TRBJ2-3
D gene: -
clone size: many
V gene: TRBV7-2
CDR3 DNA: TGTGCCAGCAGCTTACGAGGTGTAAGCACAGATACGCAGTATTTT
CDR3 protein: CASSLRGVSTDTQYF

J gene: TRBJ1-1
D gene: -
clone size: few
V gene: TRBV10-3
CDR3 DNA: TGTGCCATCAGTGCAGGCCAGGAGATCATGAACACTGAAGCTTTCTTT
CDR3 protein: CAISAGQEIMNTEAFF

J gene: TRBJ2-5
D gene: -
clone size: few
V gene: TRBV24-1
CDR3 DNA: TGTGCCCCCGACTTGACACAGAGCCTTCAAGAGACCCAGTACTTC
CDR3 protein: CAPDLTQSLQETQYF

J gene: TRBJ1-6
D gene: -
clone size: -
V gene: TRBV18
CDR3 DNA: TGTGCCAGCTCAGACCGGGACTTTCTCGGGGCACCCCTCCACTTT
CDR3 protein: CASSDRDFLGAPLHF

J gene: TRBJ1-2
D gene: -
clone size: few
V gene: TRBV28
CDR3 DNA: TGTGCCAGCAGTTTATCAGGGGACATGGGACGTTATGGCTACACCTTC
CDR3 protein: CASSLSGDMGRYGYTF

J gene: TRBJ2-1
D gene: TRBD2
clone size: many
V gene: TRBV6-2/TRBV6-3
CDR3 DNA: TGTGCCAGCAGTTACTCGACACAGGACCCGCGGGGGGGCCTATACAATGAGCAGTTCTTC
CDR3 protein: CASSYSTQDPRGGLYNEQFF

J gene: TRBJ1-1
D gene: -
clone size: -
V gene: TRBV29-1
CDR3 DNA: TGCAGCGTTTCGGGTTGGACTGAAGCTTTCTTT
CDR3 protein: CSVSGWTEAFF

J gene: TRBJ2-7
D gene: -
clone size: -
V gene: TRBV5-1
CDR3 DNA: TGCGCCAGCAGCTTGGTACAGGGCGACTACGAGCAGTACTTC
CDR3 protein: CASSLVQGDYEQYF

J gene: TRBJ1-1
D gene: TRBD1
clone size: -
V gene: TRBV6-2/TRBV6-3
CDR3 DNA: TGTGCCAGCAGTTACCTGACCGGGACAGGTAACACTGAAGCTTTCTTT
CDR3 protein: CASSYLTGTGNTEAFF

J gene: TRBJ2-2
D gene: TRBD2
clone size: -
V gene: TRBV2
CDR3 DNA: TGTGCCACCCCCGTCCTTAGCGGGGGGGCCTGGACCGGGGAGCTGTTTTTT
CDR3 protein: CATPVLSGGAWTGELFF

J gene: TRBJ1-4
D gene: -
clone size: few
V gene: TRBV5-4
CDR3 DNA: TGTGCCAGCAGCATCGGTAGGGGGAATGAAAAACTGTTTTTT
CDR3 protein: CASSIGRGNEKLFF

J gene: TRBJ1-6
D gene: TRBD1
clone size: many
V gene: TRBV4-3
CDR3 DNA: TGCGCCAGCAGCCAAGTCCGGGACAGGGGGCTCTCACCCCTCCACTTT
CDR3 protein: CASSQVRDRGLSPLHF

J gene: TRBJ2-2
D gene: TRBD2
clone size: many
V gene: TRBV29-1
CDR3 DNA: TGCAGCGCAGCGGGGGGATCCGGGGAGCTGTTTTTT
CDR3 protein: CSAAGGSGELFF

J gene: TRBJ2-5
D gene: TRBD2
clone size: many
V gene: TRBV6-2/TRBV6-3
CDR3 DNA: TGTGCCAGCAGTTCCTCCGGACTAGCGGGGTCAAAGACCCAGTACTTC
CDR3 protein: CASSSSGLAGSKTQYF

J gene: TRBJ2-1
D gene: -
clone size: -
V gene: TRBV14
CDR3 DNA: TGTGCCAGCAGCCATCGGGGGTTGGTCTATGAGCAGTTCTTC
CDR3 protein: CASSHRGLVYEQFF

J gene: TRBJ2-1
D gene: TRBD1
clone size: many
V gene: TRBV5-1
CDR3 DNA: TGCGCCAGCAGCCCGACAGGGGGCAATGAGCAGTTCTTC
CDR3 protein: CASSPTGGNEQFF

J gene: TRBJ2-1
D gene: -
clone size: -
V gene: TRBV9
CDR3 DNA: TGTGCCAGCAGCCCGCGACCGGGATTTAGGAACAATGAGCAGTTCTTC
CDR3 protein: CASSPRPGFRNNEQFF

J gene: TRBJ2-6
D gene: -
clone size: few
V gene: TRBV10-3
CDR3 DNA: TGTGCCATCAGTGGGACGGTCGGGGCCAACGTCCTGACTTTC
CDR3 protein: CAISGTVGANVLTF

J gene: TRBJ2-1
D gene: -
clone size: few
V gene: TRBV12-3/TRBV12-4
CDR3 DNA: TGTGCCAGCTCCTCTTCTAAGTACAATGAGCAGTTCTTC
CDR3 protein: CASSSSKYNEQFF

J gene: TRBJ2-1
D gene: TRBD2
clone size: many
V gene: TRBV20-1
CDR3 DNA: TGCAGTGCTAGACCGTACATCAGCGGGGGCACCTACAATGAGCAGTTCTTC
CDR3 protein: CSARPYISGGTYNEQFF

J gene: TRBJ1-2
D gene: -
clone size: -
V gene: TRBV18
CDR3 DNA: TGTGCCAGCTCACCAGAGCCTGCAGGGTATGGCTACACCTTC
CDR3 protein: CASSPEPAGYGYTF

J gene: TRBJ2-5
D gene: -
clone size: many
V gene: TRBV10-3
CDR3 DNA: TGTGCCATCAGCCCAAGGGAGTTCCAAGAGACCCAGTACTTC
CDR3 protein: CAISPREFQETQYF

J gene: TRBJ1-1
D gene: -
clone size: -
V gene: TRBV27
CDR3 DNA: TGTGCCAGCAGTTTACGGCGAGGGTTTGAAGCTTTCTTT
CDR3 protein: CASSLRRGFEAFF

J gene: TRBJ1-1
D gene: -
clone size: many
V gene: TRBV18
CDR3 DNA: TGTGCCAGCTCACCGTTCCCGGGGGGGGAAACTGAAGCTTTCTTT
CDR3 protein: CASSPFPGGETEAFF

J gene: TRBJ1-1
D gene: -
clone size: -
V gene: TRBV5-5
CDR3 DNA: TGTGCCAGCAGCCCGCTGGGCAACCCTGGTGCTGAAGCTTTCTTT
CDR3 protein: CASSPLGNPGAEAFF

J gene: TRBJ2-5
D gene: -
clone size: few
V gene: TRBV7-9
CDR3 DNA: TGTGCCAGCACCGCTGGGGGCCCAGAGACCCAGTACTTC
CDR3 protein: CASTAGGPETQYF

J gene: TRBJ2-5
D gene: -
clone size: -
V gene: TRBV5-1
CDR3 DNA: TGCGCCAGCAGCTTGGGGAGTTCCCAAGAGACCCAGTACTTC
CDR3 protein: CASSLGSSQETQYF

J gene: TRBJ2-2
D gene: -
clone size: -
V gene: TRBV5-1
CDR3 DNA: TGCGCCAGCAGCTTACTCACCACCCTCAGGGGGGAGCTGTTTTTT
CDR3 protein: CASSLLTTLRGELFF

J gene: TRBJ1-1
D gene: -
clone size: many
V gene: TRBV18
CDR3 DNA: TGTGCCAGCTCACCAGGGGTGACTGAAGCTTTCTTT
CDR3 protein: CASSPGVTEAFF

J gene: TRBJ2-7
D gene: TRBD1
clone size: -
V gene: TRBV23-1
CDR3 DNA: TGCGCCAGCAGTCACGGACAGGGATTACCTGGTTGGATTGGGGATAATTACGAGCAGTACTTC
CDR3 protein: CASSHGQGLPGWIGDNYEQYF

J gene: TRBJ1-5
D gene: -
clone size: many
V gene: TRBV6-6
CDR3 DNA: TGTGCCAGCAGTTGCTCTGAACAGGGATGGATACAGCCCCAGCATTTT
CDR3 protein: CASSCSEQGWIQPQHF